This T cell receptor beta chain was recovered during a study of T cell repertoires in cytomegalovirus infection. In TCRdb, the reads were re-called with MiXCR into one record per CDR3 protein. The sample lists 180,000 or so distinct CDR3 sequences, about 18% seen once, with under 30% in the top ten. Notes on this clonotype: Its antigen remains unidentified. No conserved phenylalanine or tryptophan ends this CDR3, so it is likely a read error.

Germline-derived CDR1 and CDR2 are SGHVS and FQNEAQ. This CDR3 is 16 amino acids long. The V segment lost 5 bases and the J segment 0 bases; nucleotides outside the gene matches: 7. Whole-study findings and limits: In two of eight donors, the top clonotype was HLA-C-restricted CMV-specific. Cumulative public TCR beta family frequency identified CMV carriers with the relevant HLA.

The V call is TRBV7-8, the J call TRBJ1-5; TRBD1 aligns across 7 bases. This TCR came from a human donor in good health (CMV status not recorded). Some clones in this sample may be carry-over from other donors' samples. The sample was CD8+ T cells from PBMCs. The CDR3 reads CASSRRQGYSNQPQHL. The CDR3 DNA follows: TGTGCCAGCAGCCGACGACAGGGCTATAGCAATCAGCCCCAGCATTTA.